The 29 T cell receptor beta chains listed next were all sequenced from one sample in a study of blood T cell repertoires in COVID-19. Generated by immunoSEQ multiplex PCR, the TCRdb table keeps only in-frame clones and is missing some. The data show 250,000 to 350,000 clones, approximately 89% seen once. The sample taken for sequencing was peripheral blood. These TCRs come from a woman between 25 and 40 years old with COVID-19, enrolled during active disease.

The chain uses TRBV27 and TRBJ1-1; TRBD1 matches at 10 bases. The CDR3 covers 13 residues. V was pared by 6 bases and J by 7 bases, with 5 bases of the junction left unmatched. Germline V gene data show CDR1 as MNHEY and CDR2 as SMNVEV (reference sequence). The CDR3 DNA reads TGTGCCAGCAGAGGACAGGGGGGCGGTGAAGCTTTCTTT. Its translation is CASRGQGGGEAFF.

The chain couples TRBV11-2 to TRBJ1-1; possible D gene TRBD1, 5 bases. The germline gives CDR1 SGHAT, CDR2 FQNNGV. Trimming removed 0 bases at V and 7 bases at J, with 15 bases between. CDR3 length: 15 residues. In DNA, the CDR3 is TGTGCCAGCAGCTTAGATCGTAGGGCCGGGGGTGAAGCTTTCTTT. Its protein is CASSLDRRAGGEAFF. Based on the CDR3 plus reference TRBV11-2 and TRBJ1-1, the full variable domain is EAGVAQSPRYKIIEKRQSVAFWCNPISGHATLYWYQQILGQGPKLLIQFQNNGVVDDSQLPKDRFSAERLKGVDSTLKIQPAKLEDSAVYLCASSLDRRAGGEAFFGQGTRLTVV.

V usage is TRBV5-1 and J usage is TRBJ2-1, with D maybe TRBD1 (7 bases). The CDR3 covers 15 residues. CDR1 SGHRS and CDR2 YFSETQ come from the germline V gene. V gave up 0 bases and J gave up 9 bases, with 16 bases separating them. This CDR3 is CASSLGQGGKGEQFF. CDR3 nucleotide sequence: TGCGCCAGCAGCTTGGGGCAGGGGGGTAAGGGTGAGCAGTTCTTC. Complete variable domain (other parts from reference TRBV5-1 and TRBJ2-1): KAGVTQTPRYLIKTRGQQVTLSCSPISGHRSVSWYQQTPGQGLQFLFEYFSETQRNKGNFPGRFSGRQFSNSRSEMNVSTLELGDSALYLCASSLGQGGKGEQFFGPGTRLTVL.

This clone was seen once. The chain joins TRBV28 to TRBJ2-7; D may be TRBD1 (5 bases). The CDR3 spans 15 residues. Germline V gene data show CDR1 as MDHEN and CDR2 as SYDVKM. The V gene lost 2 bases and the J gene lost 4 bases, with 15 bases spanning the gap. The DNA for the CDR3 is TGTGCCAGCAGTTTACTTGACAGAATGTCGTACGAGCAGTACTTC. The encoded protein is CASSLLDRMSYEQYF.

V usage is TRBV6-4 and J usage is TRBJ2-7; D gene unclear. The V and J ends lost 0 bases and 6 bases respectively, with 9 bases between them. CDR3 length: 13 amino acids. Germline CDR1 reads MRHNA; CDR2 reads SNTAGT. CDR3 amino acids: CASSDSPGLEQYF. The CDR3 DNA sequence: TGTGCCAGCAGTGACTCACCTGGGCTCGAGCAGTACTTC.

The genes are TRBV10-1 and TRBJ1-1; D is undetermined. In germline, CDR1 is WNHNN, CDR2 SYGVQD (reference sequence). Trimming shortened V by 2 bases and J by 6 bases, and 10 bases separated the two germline ends. CDR3 length: 13 amino acids. CDR3 DNA: TGCGCCAGCAGTGAGGAGGGTAGGGCTGAAGCTTTCTTT. The encoded protein is CASSEEGRAEAFF.

V and J are TRBV27 and TRBJ1-5, with TRBD1 as a possible D gene (5 bases). Per the germline V gene, CDR1 is MNHEY and CDR2 is SMNVEV (reference sequence). V lost 8 bases, J lost 2 bases, and 10 bases lay in between. This CDR3 contains 13 residues. CDR3: CASSWGGNQPQHF. The CDR3 nucleotides are TGTGCCAGCTCATGGGGGGGCAATCAGCCCCAGCATTTT.

The genes are TRBV6-5 and TRBJ1-3; D might be TRBD1 (6 bases). The CDR3 runs to 14 residues. V was shortened by 5 bases and J by 0 bases, with 8 bases between the two germline ends. Germline CDR1 is MNHEY and CDR2 is SVGAGI. The CDR3 DNA reads TGTGCCAGCAGTACAGGGAGCTCTGGAAACACCATATATTTT. This gives the protein CASSTGSSGNTIYF.

The gene calls are TRBV11-1 and TRBJ2-2, with 9 bases fitting TRBD1. Germline CDR1 is SGHAT and CDR2 is FQDESV (reference sequence). CDR3 length: 14 amino acids. V lost 4 bases, J lost 7 bases, and 4 bases stayed unmatched. In nucleotides, the CDR3 is TGTGCCAGCAGCTCGGACAGGGGATACGGGGAGCTGTTTTTT. Translation: CASSSDRGYGELFF.

J is TRBJ2-7 and V is TRBV9; 11 bases are a match to TRBD2. This CDR3 spans 18 amino acids. The junction had 13 bases not matched to a gene; V was cut back by 0 bases and J by 5 bases. From germline, CDR1 is SGDLS and CDR2 YYNGEE. Here the CDR3 DNA reads TGTGCCAGCAGCGTAGGTAGCGGGAGGGCCGCACTCAGGAACGAGCAGTACTTC. Translated, it gives CASSVGSGRAALRNEQYF.

The chain combines TRBV19 with TRBJ1-3, with 8 bases identical to TRBD1. The CDR3 spans 15 residues. Germline V gene lookup returns CDR1 LNHDA and CDR2 SQIVND (reference sequence). V dropped 7 bases and J dropped 2; count of bases not matched to a gene: 7. The CDR3 reads CASTLDREPGNTIYF. CDR3 nucleotides: TGTGCCAGTACCCTGGACAGGGAACCTGGAAACACCATATATTTT.

The sample holds a few counts of this clone. The V gene is TRBV5-6, the J gene TRBJ2-7; D not resolved. The CDR3 runs to 12 residues. From germline, CDR1 is SGHDT and CDR2 YYEEEE. The germline V and J ends were trimmed by 2 bases and 5 bases, with 8 bases remaining between them. CDR3 nucleotide sequence: TGTGCCAGCAGCTTCCCGTCCGACGAGCAGTACTTC. Amino acid sequence: CASSFPSDEQYF.

The chain uses TRBV6-4 and TRBJ1-2, with a possible D match to TRBD1 (5 bases). Per germline, CDR1 MRHNA and CDR2 SNTAGT. CDR3 length: 14 residues. Trimming left V 0 bases short and J 7 bases short, with 12 bases between. For the CDR3, the DNA is TGTGCCAGCAGTGACTCGGCAGGGCAACGTGGCTACACCTTC. This translates into CASSDSAGQRGYTF.

This clone was seen once. V is TRBV3-1 (or the pseudogene TRBV3-2) and J is TRBJ1-1, with 12 bases matching TRBD1. The germline V gene has CDR1 LGHDT and CDR2 YNNKEL (reference sequence). CDR3 length: 17 residues. The ends lost 4 bases at V and 2 bases at J; junction bases unmatched: 8. The DNA of the CDR3 is TGTGCCAGCAGCCCCTATCCGGGACAGGGGGCAAACACTGAAGCTTTCTTT. Encoded protein: CASSPYPGQGANTEAFF.

This chain uses TRBV30 with TRBJ2-7; D possibly corresponds to TRBD2 (5 bases). The CDR3 consists of 11 residues. Germline V CDR1 and CDR2: GTSNPN, SVGIG (reference sequence). V lost 3 bases, J lost 4 bases, and 7 bases lay in between. CDR3 residues: CAWSEGYEQYF. CDR3 nucleotides: TGTGCCTGGAGCGAGGGTTACGAGCAGTACTTC.

V and J are TRBV7-6 and TRBJ2-5; TRBD1 is a possible D gene (5 bases). The V gene lost 3 bases and the J gene lost 1 base, with 15 bases spanning the gap. CDR3 length: 16 residues. Germline values: CDR1 SGHVS, CDR2 FNYEAQ. In DNA form, the CDR3 reads TGTGCCAGCAGCTTTGGTCAGTCAGGGCTCCAAGAGACCCAGTACTTC. Its translation: CASSFGQSGLQETQYF. The whole variable domain, filled in from reference TRBV7-6 and TRBJ2-5, reads GAGVSQSPRYKVTKRGQDVALRCDPISGHVSLYWYRQALGQGPEFLTYFNYEAQQDKSGLPNDRFSAERPEGSISTLTIQRTEQRDSAMYRCASSFGQSGLQETQYFGPGTRLLVL.

J is TRBJ1-2 and V is TRBV4-1; D is unresolved. CDR1 and CDR2 from the germline V gene are MGHRA and YSYEKL. The V gene lost 0 bases and the J gene lost 3 bases, with 11 bases spanning the gap. CDR3 length equals 15 residues. CDR3 sequence (DNA): TGCGCCAGCAGCCAAGAGAGAGTCACAGACTATGGCTACACCTTC. It specifies CASSQERVTDYGYTF.

DNA for the CDR3: TGTGCCAGCAGCCAAGATGCAAGCGGGAGAGGGCAGTACTTC. This gives the protein CASSQDASGRGQYF. The V call is TRBV3-1 (or the pseudogene TRBV3-2), the J call TRBJ2-7, with 8 bases that match TRBD2. J gave up 9 bases and V 0 bases, and 7 bases lay outside the gene matches. The CDR3 extends over 14 amino acids. Germline V lookup: CDR1 LGHDT, CDR2 YNNKEL (reference sequence).

The chain recombines TRBV7-9 with TRBJ2-7; D call uncertain. The CDR3 contains 13 residues. Looked up from germline, CDR1 is SEHNR and CDR2 is FQNEAQ (reference sequence). Trimming removed 3 bases at V and 3 bases at J, with 9 bases between. DNA for the CDR3: TGTGCCAGCAGCTTGGAGCCGCACTACGAGCAGTACTTC. It yields the protein CASSLEPHYEQYF.

This chain links TRBV18 with TRBJ1-1; 7 positions match TRBD1. CDR3 length equals 15 residues. Germline trimming cut 6 bases from V and 1 base from J; bases unmatched to any gene: 8. The germline V gene encodes CDR1 KGHSH and CDR2 LQKENI. The CDR3 loop is CASSQGQIANTEAFF. The CDR3 DNA is TGTGCCAGCTCCCAGGGACAGATCGCGAACACTGAAGCTTTCTTT. Together with reference TRBV18 and TRBJ1-1, the CDR3 gives the full variable domain: NAGVMQNPRHLVRRRGQEARLRCSPMKGHSHVYWYRQLPEEGLKFMVYLQKENIIDESGMPKERFSAEFPKEGPSILRIQQVVRGDSAAYFCASSQGQIANTEAFFGQGTRLTVV.

The rearrangement uses TRBV6-5 and TRBJ2-1, with a weak D call TRBD2 (6 bases). The germline V and J ends were trimmed by 9 bases and 9 bases, with 18 bases remaining between them. Germline loops: CDR1 MNHEY, CDR2 SVGAGI. The CDR3 has 13 amino acids. DNA of the CDR3: TGTGCCAGTAAGGGACTGATATTGGGTGAGCAGTTCTTC. This codes for CASKGLILGEQFF.

DNA for the CDR3: TGCAGCGTTGGGGGACTAGCGGGACAGACCCAGTACTTC. Protein product: CSVGGLAGQTQYF. This chain joins TRBV29-1 and TRBJ2-5; 13 positions agree with TRBD2. Germline V gives CDR1 SQVTM, CDR2 ANQGSEA. V was pared by 4 bases and J by 6 bases, with 2 bases of the junction left unmatched. CDR3 length: 13 amino acids.

Turning to this clone: Relative to the germline gene, one junction end is altered; a read error may explain this. This same CDR3 is encoded by further DNA sequences in the sample. The chain employs TRBV3-1 (or the pseudogene TRBV3-2) and TRBJ1-2, with TRBD1 matching 8 bases. Germline lookup yields CDR1 LGHDT and CDR2 YNNKEL (reference sequence). The CDR3 has 16 amino acids. CDR3 in DNA: TGTGCCAGTAGCCAAGGTTCCTGGGACAGGCTCTTAGGCTACACCTTC. This gives the protein CASSQGSWDRLLGYTF.

V gene TRBV30 combines with J gene TRBJ2-3, with 9 positions matching TRBD2. CDR3 length: 15 amino acids. Germline lookup yields CDR1 GTSNPN and CDR2 SVGIG (reference sequence). Trimming took 4 bases from V and 6 from J; bases not matched to a gene: 11. CDR3 amino acids: CAWTKNSGRGDTQYF. The CDR3 DNA is TGTGCCTGGACAAAGAATAGCGGGAGAGGTGATACGCAGTATTTT.

J is TRBJ1-1 and V is TRBV5-1, with D perhaps matching TRBD1 (6 bases). This CDR3 region has 14 residues. Germline values: CDR1 SGHRS, CDR2 YFSETQ. V lost 3 bases and J 6 bases, leaving 15 bases between the germline ends. CDR3 nucleotide sequence: TGCGCCAGCAGCTCCTTACAGGGAAGGGCTGAAGCTTTCTTT. Translated: CASSSLQGRAEAFF. The complete variable domain, with remaining parts taken from reference TRBV5-1 and TRBJ1-1, reads KAGVTQTPRYLIKTRGQQVTLSCSPISGHRSVSWYQQTPGQGLQFLFEYFSETQRNKGNFPGRFSGRQFSNSRSEMNVSTLELGDSALYLCASSSLQGRAEAFFGQGTRLTVV.

V is TRBV5-1 and J is TRBJ1-6, with TRBD1 matching over 9 bases. V shed 6 bases, J shed 8 bases, and the junction held 6 bases outside the gene matches. The CDR3 spans 14 residues. Germline values: CDR1 SGHRS, CDR2 YFSETQ. The CDR3, as DNA: TGCGCCAGCAAATCGGGGACAGGGCATTCACCCCTCCACTTT. Encoded protein: CASKSGTGHSPLHF.

The V and J genes are TRBV28 and TRBJ1-6; no definite D call. V lost 7 bases to trimming and J lost 5 bases, with 15 bases between them. From germline, CDR1 is MDHEN and CDR2 SYDVKM. This CDR3 is 15 amino acids long. Written as DNA, the CDR3 is TGTGCCAGCAATACGGCGGAGATTAATAATTCACCCCTCCACTTT. This sequence encodes CASNTAEINNSPLHF.

V and J are TRBV27 and TRBJ2-5, with D possibly TRBD2 on 6 matching bases. The CDR3 runs 15 residues. V lost 0 bases, J lost 5 bases, and 13 bases lay in between. The germline CDR1 and CDR2 sequences are MNHEY and SMNVEV (reference sequence). Here the CDR3 reads CASSLSPGGWETQYF. In nucleotides, the CDR3 is TGTGCCAGCAGTTTATCGCCTGGGGGGTGGGAGACCCAGTACTTC.

The chain links TRBV6-5 to TRBJ1-1, with D tentatively TRBD1 (5 bases). CDR1 MNHEY and CDR2 SVGAGI come from the germline V gene. V gave up 5 bases and J gave up 13 bases, with 17 bases separating them. The CDR3 consists of 12 residues. Here the CDR3 DNA reads TGTGCCAGCAGTCCGGGCCCGCGGGGGGTTTTCTTT. Residues: CASSPGPRGVFF.